This TCR beta chain comes out of a study of blood T cell repertoires in COVID-19. Between the trimmed V and J ends, which lost 0 bases and 2 bases, there was a span of 11 bases. The CDR3 has 15 residues. The germline gives CDR1 SGHRS, CDR2 YFSETQ. Authors' methods: From reference gene primer amplification, estimates of nucleated cell counts were derived. Assay: immunoSEQ multiplex PCR; the TCRdb copy retains only in-frame clones and omits some. That table supplies the V and J calls and clone size; D and trimming were determined from the DNA. This table has roughly 200,000 clones, approximately 80% appearing once.

The rearrangement uses TRBV5-1 and TRBJ2-5; weak D call: TRBD2 (6 bases). The sample was peripheral blood. The receptor's source is a woman in her thirties or forties with COVID-19, enrolled during active disease. The CDR3 loop reads CASSLGTTRQETQYF. CDR3 in DNA: TGCGCCAGCAGCTTGGGGACTACGAGGCAAGAGACCCAGTACTTC.